Below, 10 T cell receptor beta chains from the same sample are listed, as sequenced in a study of T-cell reconstitution after alpha-beta-depleted transplantation in children. For TCRbeta, the library was prepared with unique molecular identifiers. A single record per CDR3 protein comes from TCRdb applying MiXCR to the PCR reads. The table lists some 590,000 distinct CDR3 sequences, about 11% of them singletons. This specimen was PBMCs from the stem cell graft donor, taken from the stem cell graft. The receptors come from a human donor who donated a stem cell graft to a child with acute myeloid leukemia.

V and J are TRBV12-5 and TRBJ2-7; a possible D gene is TRBD1 (6 bases). The V and J ends lost 3 bases and 7 bases respectively, with 16 bases between them. CDR1 and CDR2 from the germline V gene are LGHNT and FRNRAP. The CDR3 extends over 14 amino acids. The CDR3 loop is CASGLGDTLGEQYF. DNA of the CDR3: TGTGCTAGTGGTTTAGGGGACACCCTCGGGGAGCAGTACTTC.

The genes are TRBV20-1 and TRBJ2-7, with 13 bases fitting TRBD2. CDR1 is DFQATT, CDR2 SNEGSKA, per germline (reference sequence). This CDR3 is built from 15 residues. With V trimmed by 5 bases and J by 6 bases, 10 bases remained unmatched. CDR3 sequence reads: CSAPGLAGESSEQYF. The CDR3 DNA sequence: TGCAGTGCTCCCGGACTAGCGGGAGAGTCGTCCGAGCAGTACTTC.

V is TRBV6-5 and J is TRBJ2-3, with TRBD2 matching over 11 bases. The CDR3 is 16 residues long. V trimming: 4 bases; J trimming: 0 bases; junction bases outside the gene matches: 3. Germline values: CDR1 MNHEY, CDR2 SVGAGI. The CDR3: CASSFRTSGSTDTQYF. CDR3 bases: TGTGCCAGCAGTTTCAGGACTAGCGGGAGCACAGATACGCAGTATTTT.

This clonotype was recorded many times. The chain couples TRBV9 to TRBJ1-6; 7 bases align to TRBD1. Germline V gives CDR1 SGDLS, CDR2 YYNGEE. CDR3 length equals 15 residues. V shed 3 bases, J shed 6 bases, and the junction held 6 bases outside the gene matches. The CDR3 DNA reads as TGTGCCAGCAGCGGACAGGGTTCGGCTAATTCACCCCTCCACTTT. It specifies CASSGQGSANSPLHF. Complete variable domain (other parts from reference TRBV9 and TRBJ1-6): DSGVTQTPKHLITATGQRVTLRCSPRSGDLSVYWYQQSLDQGLQFLIQYYNGEERAKGNILERFSAQQFPDLHSELNLSSLELGDSALYFCASSGQGSANSPLHFGNGTRLTVT.

The chain carries TRBV2 and TRBJ2-2; D gene uncertain. The V end lost 4 bases, the J end lost 7 bases, and 7 bases lay between the germline ends. The CDR3 is made up of 12 amino acids. CDR1 SNHLY and CDR2 FYNNEI come from the germline V gene. CDR3 coding DNA: TGTGCCAGCAGTGTTAGGATCGGGGAGCTGTTTTTT. Protein: CASSVRIGELFF.

To note about this clonotype: It is likely a read error, because the conserved phenylalanine at the end of the CDR3 is missing. The chain is built from TRBV29-1 and TRBJ1-1; D may be TRBD1 (5 bases). CDR3 length: 15 amino acids. V gave up 2 bases and J gave up 3 bases, with 16 bases separating them. Per germline, CDR1 SQVTM and CDR2 ANQGSEA. In DNA, the CDR3 is TGCAGCGTTGAACGGAGGGGACGTCGGGACACTGAAGCTTTCTAT. This translates into CSVERRGRRDTEAFY.

This clonotype has a handful of counts. The V and J genes are TRBV29-1 and TRBJ2-5, with a possible D match to TRBD1 (6 bases). Germline assignment: CDR1 SQVTM and CDR2 ANQGSEA. This CDR3 comprises 14 residues. Trimming shortened V by 4 bases and J by 4 bases, and 16 bases separated the two germline ends. The CDR3 region is CSVGKRDTAETQYF. DNA of the CDR3: TGCAGCGTTGGAAAAAGGGACACGGCAGAGACCCAGTACTTC.

This clonotype has at least ten counts. The chain recombines TRBV28 with TRBJ1-4; no clear D gene. The CDR3 has 14 amino acids. V dropped 1 base and J dropped 4 bases, with 7 bases sitting between them. Germline CDR1 is MDHEN and CDR2 is SYDVKM. CDR3 loop: CASSLLQINEKLFF. In DNA form, the CDR3 reads TGTGCCAGCAGTTTATTGCAGATTAATGAAAAACTGTTTTTT. Full variable domain (rest looked up from reference TRBV28 and TRBJ1-4): DVKVTQSSRYLVKRTGEKVFLECVQDMDHENMFWYRQDPGLGLRLIYFSYDVKMKEKGDIPEGYSVSREKKERFSLILESASTNQTSMYLCASSLLQINEKLFFGSGTQLSVL.

CDR3 bases: TGTGCCAGCAGCTCCCCCCCCAATGAGCAGTTCTTC. This encodes CASSSPPNEQFF. The rearrangement joins TRBV27 to TRBJ2-1, with no clear D. The CDR3 totals 12 residues. Trimming took off 6 bases at V and 6 bases at J, with 9 bases between the two ends. Per the germline V gene, CDR1 is MNHEY and CDR2 is SMNVEV (reference sequence).

Points on this clonotype: Being one base from a much bigger clone, this may be a read error. The chain carries TRBV7-2 and TRBJ2-7; D gene ambiguous. The CDR3 loop spans 14 amino acids. Trimming took off 6 bases at V and 3 bases at J, with 15 bases between the two ends. Germline CDR1 and CDR2: SGHTA and FQGNSA. The CDR3 protein is CASRRSGSNYEQYF. In nucleotides, the CDR3 is TGTGCCAGCAGGCGATCCGGGTCTAACTACGAGCAGTACTTC.